What follows are 23 T cell receptor beta chains derived from one specimen sequenced in a study of blood T cell repertoires in COVID-19. Assay used: immunoSEQ multiplex PCR; TCRdb lists only in-frame clones, some missing. The table has approximately 250,000 clones, 65% to 90% seen once; the top ten hold approximately 9.1%. Specimen: PBMCs or T cells enriched from blood (not recorded which). Source of these receptors: a woman between 50 and 59 years old with acute COVID-19.

The chain recombines TRBV3-1 (or the pseudogene TRBV3-2) with TRBJ1-1; D is unresolved. The CDR3 consists of 15 residues. Trimming left V 0 bases short and J 6 bases short, with 14 bases between. Germline CDR1 LGHDT, CDR2 YNNKEL (reference sequence). The CDR3 DNA reads TGTGCCAGCAGCCAAGATCGAGTCCCAGGCTCTGAAGCTTTCTTT. Protein sequence: CASSQDRVPGSEAFF.

The rearrangement joins TRBV18 to TRBJ1-1; TRBD1 is a possible D gene (6 bases). V lost 4 bases to trimming and J lost 6 bases, with 15 bases between them. Per germline, CDR1 KGHSH and CDR2 LQKENI. The CDR3 covers 14 residues. The CDR3 sequence is CASSLKTGSAEAFF. In DNA, the CDR3 is TGTGCCAGCTCACTAAAGACAGGTTCCGCTGAAGCTTTCTTT.

The gene calls are TRBV10-3 and TRBJ1-3; 8 bases are shared with TRBD1. CDR1 and CDR2 from the germline V gene are ENHRY and SYGVKD. This CDR3 region has 16 residues. The V segment lost 3 bases and the J segment 1 base; nucleotides outside the gene matches: 5. Written as DNA, the CDR3 is TGTGCCATCAGTGACCCAGGGGGCAGATCTGGAAACACCATATATTTT. This sequence encodes CAISDPGGRSGNTIYF.

This rearrangement joins TRBV11-3 to TRBJ2-3; 8 bases line up with TRBD2. The length of the CDR3 is 16 residues. J was trimmed by 3 bases and V by 6 bases; bases with no gene match: 11. CDR1 SGHNT and CDR2 YENEEA come from the germline V gene. CDR3 loop: CASSKSGGLGTDTQYF. The CDR3 DNA follows: TGTGCCAGCAGTAAGAGCGGGGGCCTCGGAACAGATACGCAGTATTTT.

The rearrangement uses TRBV6-1 and TRBJ1-4; D not certain. The V gene's germline CDR1 is MNHNS and CDR2 SASEGT. The CDR3 has 11 amino acids. V was shortened by 0 bases and J by 10 bases, with 3 bases between the two germline ends. The CDR3 DNA follows: TGTGCCAGCAGTGAAGCGCGAAAACTGTTTTTT. Protein: CASSEARKLFF.

A single count supports this clone. The chain employs TRBV27 and TRBJ1-4, with D maybe TRBD1 (6 bases). Germline CDR1 reads MNHEY; CDR2 reads SMNVEV (reference sequence). V lost 4 bases and J lost 8, with 20 bases in between. The CDR3 contains 16 residues. The CDR3 bases are TGTGCCAGCAGTTCCCCCTCAGGGGCGGGGGGGGAAAAACTGTTTTTT. This translates into CASSSPSGAGGEKLFF.

This rearrangement joins TRBV7-2 to TRBJ1-2; 7 bases are a match to TRBD1. The CDR3 is made up of 15 amino acids. Germline V gives CDR1 SGHTA, CDR2 FQGNSA. The J segment lost 5 bases and the V segment lost 5 bases, leaving 11 bases of the junction unmatched. CDR3 sequence reads: CASSSFRDSRYGYTF. CDR3 bases: TGTGCCAGCAGCAGTTTCCGGGACAGCCGATATGGCTACACCTTC.

V gene TRBV7-2 combines with J gene TRBJ1-2; D unclear. The CDR3 totals 14 residues. Trimming took 4 bases from V and 4 from J, leaving 13 bases between them. Germline loops: CDR1 SGHTA, CDR2 FQGNSA. The DNA of the CDR3 is TGTGCCAGCAGCTCCGCTCAGGCAGCCTATGGCTACACCTTC. It encodes CASSSAQAAYGYTF.

The chain couples TRBV19 to TRBJ2-6; D uncertain. The germline V and J ends were trimmed by 1 base and 0 bases, with 10 bases remaining between them. The CDR3 spans 17 residues. Germline CDR1 is LNHDA and CDR2 is SQIVND (reference sequence). The CDR3 coding sequence is TGTGCCAGTAGTATAGGGTTTGATAGCTCTGGGGCCAACGTCCTGACTTTC. It translates to CASSIGFDSSGANVLTF. Filled out from reference TRBV19 and TRBJ2-6, the complete variable domain reads DGGITQSPKYLFRKEGQNVTLSCEQNLNHDAMYWYRQDPGQGLRLIYYSQIVNDFQKGDIAEGYSVSREKKESFPLTVTSAQKNPTAFYLCASSIGFDSSGANVLTFGAGSRLTVL.

This rearrangement joins TRBV5-6 to TRBJ1-2; D gene uncertain. The germline CDR1 and CDR2 sequences are SGHDT and YYEEEE. Deletions cut 0 bases from V and 0 bases from J, with 6 bases between. CDR3 length equals 14 residues. In DNA form, the CDR3 reads TGTGCCAGCAGCTTGGACGGAGCTAACTATGGCTACACCTTC. This codes for CASSLDGANYGYTF. Supplemented by reference TRBV5-6 and TRBJ1-2, the full variable domain reads DAGVTQSPTHLIKTRGQQVTLRCSPKSGHDTVSWYQQALGQGPQFIFQYYEEEERQRGNFPDRFSGHQFPNYSSELNVNALLLGDSALYLCASSLDGANYGYTFGSGTRLTVV.

V usage is TRBV9 and J usage is TRBJ1-2, with 9 bases aligning to TRBD1. Germline CDR1 SGDLS, CDR2 YYNGEE. With 0 bases clipped from V and 4 bases from J, the junction kept 13 bases outside the gene matches. This CDR3 contains 18 residues. The CDR3, as DNA: TGTGCCAGCAGCGTAGCGTTAGGACAGGGGCGGATTTTCTATGGCTACACCTTC. Its translation: CASSVALGQGRIFYGYTF.

A few counts support this clone. V usage is TRBV11-2 and J usage is TRBJ1-4; D gene unclear. The V gene's germline CDR1 is SGHAT and CDR2 FQNNGV. Trimming left V 4 bases short and J 3 bases short, with 15 bases between. This CDR3 has 16 amino acids. CDR3 nucleotides: TGTGCCAGCAGCTCCCAATTGTTCGGGGCTAATGAAAAACTGTTTTTT. Translation: CASSSQLFGANEKLFF.

The genes are TRBV24-1 and TRBJ2-1; 9 nucleotides agree with TRBD1. This CDR3 contains 15 residues. Germline CDR1 reads KGHDR; CDR2 reads SFDVKD. The junction had 10 bases not matched to a gene; V was cut back by 7 bases and J by 7 bases. Here the CDR3 DNA reads TGTGCCACCAGCGAACCGGGACAGGGCGGTAATGAGCAGTTCTTC. Its translation is CATSEPGQGGNEQFF.

V is TRBV3-1 (or the pseudogene TRBV3-2) and J is TRBJ1-1, with D uncertain. The germline V gene has CDR1 LGHDT and CDR2 YNNKEL (reference sequence). This CDR3 comprises 13 residues. Trimming removed 4 bases at V and 11 bases at J, with 17 bases between. In nucleotides, the CDR3 is TGTGCCAGCAGCCCGTCTGAGGAGAGGGTCGCTTTCTTT. It yields the protein CASSPSEERVAFF.

The CDR3 nucleotides read TGTGCCAGCAGCTTCGTAACAGGTTTTGGTAATTCACCCCTCCACTTT. Translation gives CASSFVTGFGNSPLHF. The rearrangement links TRBV11-2 to TRBJ1-6; D possibly corresponds to TRBD1 (5 bases). Deletions cut 3 bases from V and 6 bases from J, with 15 bases between. From germline, CDR1 is SGHAT and CDR2 FQNNGV. The CDR3 is 16 amino acids.

The genes are TRBV19 and TRBJ1-1; no reliable D call. This CDR3 contains 14 residues. V lost 1 base to trimming and J lost 2 bases, with 8 bases between them. Germline CDR1 LNHDA, CDR2 SQIVND (reference sequence). Here the CDR3 reads CASSIGEFNTEAFF. Written as DNA, the CDR3 is TGTGCCAGTAGTATAGGAGAATTTAACACTGAAGCTTTCTTT.

CDR3 sequence (DNA): TGTGCCAGCAGCTCACCTAGGGGACAGCCTCGCTACGAGCAGTACTTC. Protein: CASSSPRGQPRYEQYF. V gene TRBV7-2 combines with J gene TRBJ2-7; 7 bases fit TRBD1. The trim removed 4 bases at V and 3 bases at J, leaving 12 bases unmatched. The CDR3 extends over 16 amino acids. Germline loops: CDR1 SGHTA, CDR2 FQGNSA.

The rearrangement joins TRBV15 to TRBJ2-3, with 7 bases fitting TRBD2. Germline assignment: CDR1 LNHNV and CDR2 YYDKDF (reference sequence). The ends lost 0 bases at V and 2 bases at J; junction bases unmatched: 17. This CDR3 is built from 20 residues. Here the CDR3 reads CATSRDRGEWGTELTDTQYF. The CDR3, as DNA: TGTGCCACCAGCAGAGATCGGGGGGAGTGGGGCACGGAACTCACAGATACGCAGTATTTT.

The chain employs TRBV2 and TRBJ2-1, with 9 positions matching TRBD1. The CDR3 length is 12 residues. Germline values: CDR1 SNHLY, CDR2 FYNNEI. Trimming removed 7 bases from V and 6 bases from J; junction bases left unmatched: 1. The CDR3 sequence: CASMGQGNEQFF. CDR3 DNA sequence: TGTGCCAGCATGGGACAGGGCAATGAGCAGTTCTTC.

The chain couples TRBV7-2 to TRBJ1-5; D possibly corresponds to TRBD1 (6 bases). V lost 5 bases to trimming and J lost 7 bases, with 15 bases between them. Germline assignment: CDR1 SGHTA and CDR2 FQGNSA. The CDR3 runs 14 residues. CDR3 sequence: CASSPPGGGQPQHF. In nucleotides, the CDR3 is TGTGCCAGCAGCCCGCCGGGAGGGGGACAGCCCCAGCATTTT.

This rearrangement joins TRBV4-1 to TRBJ2-7; no reliable D call. There are 13 residues in the CDR3. V lost 4 bases and J 3 bases, leaving 10 bases between the germline ends. Germline CDR1 and CDR2: MGHRA and YSYEKL. CDR3 region: CASSLRQHYEQYF. In nucleotides, the CDR3 is TGCGCCAGCAGCCTCCGACAACACTACGAGCAGTACTTC.

This chain links TRBV6-6 with TRBJ2-1, with D tentatively TRBD2 (5 bases). There are 15 residues in the CDR3. Germline V gene sequence: CDR1 MNHNY, CDR2 SVGAGI (reference sequence). V was pared by 6 bases and J by 7 bases, with 19 bases between. The CDR3, as DNA: TGTGCCAGCAGCCCCGGGCTCATACTAGGGAATGAGCAGTTCTTC. Protein: CASSPGLILGNEQFF.

The V and J genes are TRBV5-4 and TRBJ2-3, with 7 bases identical to TRBD2. CDR1 is SGHNT, CDR2 YYREEE, per germline (reference sequence). Germline trimming cut 0 bases from V and 0 bases from J; bases unmatched to any gene: 10. The CDR3 loop spans 18 amino acids. Here the CDR3 reads CASSLGRGIYSSTDTQYF. Here the CDR3 DNA reads TGTGCCAGCAGCTTGGGGCGGGGGATATATTCTAGCACAGATACGCAGTATTTT.